These 27 T cell receptor beta chains came from one sample sequenced in a study of regulatory T cells in long-lasting Graves disease. Time point in this sample: newly diagnosed GD, antithyroid drugs for less than 3 months. Preparation of the TCR library used RNA extracted from PBMCs. Assembly of TCR beta libraries relied on iRepertoire HTBI primers together with Arm-PCR of CDR3 regions. TCRdb processed the multiplex PCR reads anew with MiXCR; each CDR3 protein has one entry. Altogether roughly 530,000 distinct CDR3 sequences are present, around 15% being singletons, with the ten largest covering 20% to 30%. These records were also assigned to another study, of T cells in Graves' hyperthyroidism and ophthalmopathy.

Sample: peripheral blood mononuclear cells (PBMCs), taken at new diagnosis, from a patient treated with antithyroid drugs. These receptors were obtained from a middle-aged woman with Graves disease.

The rearrangement uses TRBV9 and TRBJ1-6; TRBD1 might be the D (5 bases). Per germline, CDR1 SGDLS and CDR2 YYNGEE. The CDR3 consists of 16 residues. V lost 0 bases to trimming and J lost 0 bases, with 7 bases between them. The CDR3, as DNA: TGTGCCAGCAGCGTAGATGACAGCTCCTATAATTCACCCCTCCACTTT. Translated, it gives CASSVDDSSYNSPLHF.

This clonotype was recorded many times. V is TRBV11-2 and J is TRBJ2-3; 12 bases align to TRBD2. Germline V gene sequence: CDR1 SGHAT, CDR2 FQNNGV. The CDR3 covers 16 residues. The ends lost 4 bases at V and 1 base at J; junction bases unmatched: 3. Written as DNA, the CDR3 is TGTGCCAGCAGCTCCCTAGCGGGGGGGGGCACAGATACGCAGTATTTT. As protein: CASSSLAGGGTDTQYF. Using reference TRBV11-2 and TRBJ2-3 for the parts outside the CDR3, the full variable domain is EAGVAQSPRYKIIEKRQSVAFWCNPISGHATLYWYQQILGQGPKLLIQFQNNGVVDDSQLPKDRFSAERLKGVDSTLKIQPAKLEDSAVYLCASSSLAGGGTDTQYFGPGTRLTVL.

This clonotype came up many times. This chain joins TRBV30 and TRBJ1-1; D gene uncertain. Trimming removed 1 base at V and 11 bases at J, with 11 bases between. The CDR3 extends over 11 amino acids. Germline V gene lookup returns CDR1 GTSNPN and CDR2 SVGIG (reference sequence). CDR3 sequence reads: CAWSGWVRAFF. The CDR3 nucleotides are TGTGCCTGGAGTGGATGGGTGCGGGCTTTCTTT.

The chain has TRBV30 and TRBJ1-1; D not resolved. CDR1 GTSNPN and CDR2 SVGIG come from the germline V gene (reference sequence). Trimming removed 1 base from V and 5 bases from J, with 11 bases in between. The CDR3 covers 13 residues. The CDR3 sequence is CAWSALASTEAFF. The CDR3 DNA reads TGTGCCTGGAGTGCCTTGGCGTCGACTGAAGCTTTCTTT.

This clonotype was recorded at least ten times. J is TRBJ2-7 and V is TRBV2; 7 bases are a match to TRBD2. The J segment lost 9 bases and the V segment lost 6 bases, leaving 8 bases of the junction unmatched. CDR1 is SNHLY, CDR2 FYNNEI, per germline. The CDR3 has 12 residues. CDR3 region: CASSNGLVGQYF. CDR3 nucleotides: TGTGCCAGCAGCAATGGACTAGTCGGGCAGTACTTC.

This clonotype was seen a few times. The CDR3 loop reads CASSQTGTANYEQYF. The CDR3 DNA reads TGTGCCAGCAGTCAAACCGGGACCGCTAATTACGAGCAGTACTTC. The rearrangement joins TRBV12-3 or TRBV12-4 to TRBJ2-7; the D call may be TRBD1 or TRBD2 (5 bases each). Trimming took 5 bases from V and 4 from J, leaving 18 bases between them. The CDR3 extends over 15 amino acids.

In its sample, this clonotype was seen many times. This rearrangement joins TRBV11-2 to TRBJ2-1; D possibly corresponds to TRBD2 (5 bases). This CDR3 has 16 amino acids. V dropped 4 bases and J dropped 0 bases, with 13 bases sitting between them. The germline V gene has CDR1 SGHAT and CDR2 FQNNGV. CDR3 sequence (DNA): TGTGCCAGCAGCTCCCGGACTTCTTCCTCCTACAATGAGCAGTTCTTC. Translation gives CASSSRTSSSYNEQFF.

This clonotype was seen many times. The chain uses TRBV12-5 and TRBJ2-1; TRBD2 aligns across 9 bases. The V gene's germline CDR1 is LGHNT and CDR2 FRNRAP. The length of the CDR3 is 15 residues. The V segment lost 7 bases and the J segment 2 bases; nucleotides outside the gene matches: 6. The CDR3 sequence is CASDSSGGTYNEQFF. The DNA of the CDR3 is TGTGCTAGTGATTCAAGCGGGGGGACCTACAATGAGCAGTTCTTC.

CDR3: CAISESTVNTEAFF. In DNA, the CDR3 is TGTGCCATCAGTGAGTCGACAGTGAACACTGAAGCTTTCTTT. The rearrangement links TRBV10-3 to TRBJ1-1; perhaps TRBD1 as D (5 bases). The germline V gene encodes CDR1 ENHRY and CDR2 SYGVKD. CDR3 length equals 14 residues. V was clipped by 0 bases and J by 0 bases, with 5 bases between them.

V and J are TRBV7-9 and TRBJ1-2, with 7 bases identical to TRBD1. The junction had 11 bases not matched to a gene; V was cut back by 2 bases and J by 5 bases. CDR1 and CDR2 (germline): SEHNR, FQNEAQ (reference sequence). CDR3 length equals 16 residues. As DNA, the CDR3 is TGTGCCAGCAGCTTAAATCTGGCAGGGGGAATGTATGGCTACACCTTC. This encodes CASSLNLAGGMYGYTF.

As for this clonotype: A much larger clone lies a single base off, so this may be a read error. The chain combines TRBV28 with TRBJ2-7; TRBD2 is a possible D gene (7 bases). CDR1 is MDHEN, CDR2 SYDVKM, per germline. V was shortened by 5 bases and J by 7 bases, with 15 bases between the two germline ends. This CDR3 is built from 13 residues. The DNA for the CDR3 is TGTGCCAGCAGTCGCGGGGGCTTGGATGAGCAGTACTTC. Translating it yields CASSRGGLDEQYF.

The sample holds many counts of this clonotype. The chain carries TRBV28 and TRBJ1-2; perhaps TRBD1 as D (5 bases). This CDR3 has 16 amino acids. Germline V gene data show CDR1 as MDHEN and CDR2 as SYDVKM. Trimming took 3 bases from V and 0 from J, leaving 14 bases between them. CDR3 sequence: CASSLGVDTSNYGYTF. CDR3 in DNA: TGTGCCAGCAGTTTGGGGGTGGACACCTCTAACTATGGCTACACCTTC.

As to this clonotype: A much more abundant neighbour one base away suggests this may be a read error. The chain combines TRBV20-1 with TRBJ2-7; a possible D gene is TRBD2 (7 bases). Per the germline V gene, CDR1 is DFQATT and CDR2 is SNEGSKA (reference sequence). Trimming cost V 3 bases and J 3 bases, with 15 bases left between them. This CDR3 contains 14 residues. Here the CDR3 DNA reads TGCAGTGCTAGGGCGCGGGGGCCGAGCTACGAGCAGTACTTC. Protein: CSARARGPSYEQYF.

This clonotype has a handful of counts. The CDR3 DNA reads TGTGCCAGCAGCCGAATTGCCGGGTTAATTGCAGATACGCAGTATTTT. It is translated as CASSRIAGLIADTQYF. This chain connects TRBV9 to TRBJ2-3, with D unresolved. This CDR3 is 16 amino acids long. From germline, CDR1 is SGDLS and CDR2 YYNGEE. Trimming pared 4 bases from V and 4 bases from J, leaving 19 bases between.

This clonotype was seen repeatedly, ten times or more. This chain connects TRBV20-1 to TRBJ1-1; D is undetermined. V gave up 4 bases and J gave up 0 bases, with 9 bases separating them. The CDR3 has 13 amino acids. Looked up from germline, CDR1 is DFQATT and CDR2 is SNEGSKA (reference sequence). CDR3: CSATKLVNTEAFF. CDR3 sequence (DNA): TGCAGTGCTACTAAACTGGTGAACACTGAAGCTTTCTTT.

This clonotype was picked up a small number of times. The rearrangement links TRBV6-5 to TRBJ1-2, with a possible D match to TRBD1 (6 bases). Germline lookup yields CDR1 MNHEY and CDR2 SVGAGI. The CDR3 consists of 18 residues. The ends were cut back, 0 bases at V and 4 bases at J, with 21 bases in the middle. DNA of the CDR3: TGTGCCAGCAGTTACTCCCCCATTTCCCTAGGGGGTTCCTATGGCTACACCTTC. Its translation: CASSYSPISLGGSYGYTF.

For this clonotype: This clone may be a read error of a much larger clone one base away. The chain uses TRBV7-3 and TRBJ2-3; D could derive from TRBD1 or TRBD2 (6 bases each). CDR1 and CDR2 from the germline V gene are SGHTA and FQGTGA. Trimming took off 9 bases at V and 5 bases at J, with 21 bases between the two ends. The length of the CDR3 is 15 residues. The CDR3 spells CASRNTGAWVDTQYF. The CDR3 DNA is TGTGCCAGTCGGAACACGGGGGCTTGGGTAGATACGCAGTATTTT.

This clonotype was seen ten or more times. This chain connects TRBV20-1 to TRBJ2-1; D is undetermined. This CDR3 spans 10 amino acids. Trimming cost V 4 bases and J 7 bases, with 5 bases left between them. Germline V gene lookup returns CDR1 DFQATT and CDR2 SNEGSKA (reference sequence). CDR3 region: CSAMENEQFF. In DNA, the CDR3 is TGCAGTGCTATGGAGAATGAGCAGTTCTTC.

This clonotype was counted once. The V gene is TRBV3-1, the J gene TRBJ2-3, with 9 bases matching TRBD1. The J call may be wrong; the DNA end is better matched by TRBJ2-5. CDR3 length: 13 amino acids. The germline gives CDR1 LGHDT, CDR2 YNNKEL (reference sequence). The CDR3 coding sequence is TGTGCCAGCACCGATGGGACAGGGATGACCCAGTACTTC. It translates to CASTDGTGMTQYF.

This clonotype was observed many times. A read error may produce the germline difference seen at one junction end. This chain links TRBV7-2 with TRBJ2-1; 12 nucleotides agree with TRBD2. The length of the CDR3 is 15 residues. Per germline, CDR1 SGHTA and CDR2 FQGNSA. The CDR3 region is CASSLGGLAGGLWVF. CDR3 bases: TGTGCCAGCAGCTTAGGAGGGCTAGCGGGGGGGCTGTGGGTCTTC. The full variable domain, completed using reference TRBV7-2 and TRBJ2-1, is GAGVSQSPSNKVTEKGKDVELRCDPISGHTALYWYRQSLGQGLEFLIYFQGNSAPDKSGLPSDRFSAERTGGSVSTLTIQRTQQEDSAVYLCASSLGGLAGGLWVFGPGTRLTVL.

This clonotype showed up many times. This chain connects TRBV7-9 to TRBJ2-7; no reliable D call. Germline loops: CDR1 SEHNR, CDR2 FQNEAQ (reference sequence). The CDR3 has 12 amino acids. Trimming removed 1 base from V and 5 bases from J, with 6 bases in between. CDR3 sequence: CASSLVENEQYF. The CDR3 DNA sequence: TGTGCCAGCAGCTTAGTAGAAAACGAGCAGTACTTC.

This clonotype occurred many times. The CDR3 region is CASSIYQDAEAFF. In DNA, the CDR3 is TGTGCCAGCTCAATCTACCAGGATGCTGAAGCTTTCTTT. V usage is TRBV18 and J usage is TRBJ1-1; D uncertain. Trimming took off 5 bases at V and 6 bases at J, with 13 bases between the two ends. CDR1 and CDR2 from the germline V gene are KGHSH and LQKENI. The CDR3 spans 13 residues. The full variable domain, with the rest looked up from reference TRBV18 and TRBJ1-1, is NAGVMQNPRHLVRRRGQEARLRCSPMKGHSHVYWYRQLPEEGLKFMVYLQKENIIDESGMPKERFSAEFPKEGPSILRIQQVVRGDSAAYFCASSIYQDAEAFFGQGTRLTVV.

The chain employs TRBV25-1 and TRBJ2-5; a weak D match, TRBD1 (5 bases). CDR3 length equals 16 residues. Trimming took off 0 bases at V and 5 bases at J, with 16 bases between the two ends. Germline CDR1 MGHDK, CDR2 SYGVNS. DNA of the CDR3: TGTGCCAGCAGTGAATATAGAATTTTCAGGGCCGAGACCCAGTACTTC. It encodes CASSEYRIFRAETQYF. The full variable domain, with the rest looked up from reference TRBV25-1 and TRBJ2-5, is EADIYQTPRYLVIGTGKKITLECSQTMGHDKMYWYQQDPGMELHLIHYSYGVNSTEKGDLSSESTVSRIRTEHFPLTLESARPSHTSQYLCASSEYRIFRAETQYFGPGTRLLVL.

This clonotype came up many times. The gene calls are TRBV7-2 and TRBJ1-3; 7 bases line up with TRBD1. Trimming removed 5 bases from V and 4 bases from J; junction bases left unmatched: 5. The CDR3 has 14 amino acids. Germline CDR1 and CDR2: SGHTA and FQGNSA. CDR3 region: CASSEQGLGNTIYF. The DNA for the CDR3 is TGTGCCAGCAGCGAACAGGGGCTCGGAAACACCATATATTTT.

The chain employs TRBV12-3 or TRBV12-4 and TRBJ1-5, with D perhaps TRBD1 (6 bases). Deletions cut 6 bases from V and 0 bases from J, with 24 bases between. CDR3 length: 19 residues. CDR3 in DNA: TGTGCCAGCAGCAAAACCCCTGGGGCAGGGGAATATAGCAATCAGCCCCAGCATTTT. It specifies CASSKTPGAGEYSNQPQHF.

This clonotype was detected ten times or more. The chain joins TRBV5-1 to TRBJ2-1; D is undetermined. CDR3 length: 12 amino acids. Trimming left V 5 bases short and J 4 bases short, with 7 bases between. CDR1 is SGHRS, CDR2 YFSETQ, per germline. DNA of the CDR3: TGCGCCAGCAGACTCGGATACAATGAGCAGTTCTTC. Protein: CASRLGYNEQFF.

The chain employs TRBV19 and TRBJ1-2; 7 bases are a match to TRBD1. CDR3 size: 12 residues. The V and J ends lost 5 bases and 7 bases, in that order; junction bases with no gene match: 4. The germline V gene has CDR1 LNHDA and CDR2 SQIVND (reference sequence). The CDR3 is CASSHGQVGYTF. CDR3 bases: TGTGCCAGTAGTCACGGACAGGTTGGCTACACCTTC.